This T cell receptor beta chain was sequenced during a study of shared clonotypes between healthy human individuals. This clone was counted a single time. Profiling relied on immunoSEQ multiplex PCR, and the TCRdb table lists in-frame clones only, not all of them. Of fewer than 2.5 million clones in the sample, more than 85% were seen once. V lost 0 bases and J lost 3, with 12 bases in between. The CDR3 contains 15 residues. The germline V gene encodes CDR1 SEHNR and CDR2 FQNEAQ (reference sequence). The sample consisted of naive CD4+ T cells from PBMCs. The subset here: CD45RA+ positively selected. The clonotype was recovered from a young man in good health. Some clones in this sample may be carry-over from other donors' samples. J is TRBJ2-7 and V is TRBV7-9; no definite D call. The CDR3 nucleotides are TGTGCCAGCAGCTTAGCGCTCGGGCAGTTCTACGAGCAGTACTTC. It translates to CASSLALGQFYEQYF.